This T cell receptor beta chain was identified in a study of T cell clonotyping in hematopoietic cell transplantation. Study at large: Recipient samples before transplant were obtained post-cytoreduction. General study results and limits: After transplant, recipient diversity fell while pathologically expanded clonotypes grew through day 180. Graft donor and pretransplant recipient Inverse Simpson Index values predicted broader posttransplant TCR diversity.

Time point indicated: recipient sample about 28 days before transplant, after cytoreduction. For this clone: Its antigen is undetermined.

Libraries were prepared by immunoSEQ multiplex PCR; TCRdb keeps only in-frame clonotypes and omits some of them. The table has about 47,000 clones, 80% to 85% seen once. The CDR3 totals 15 residues. V lost 2 bases, J lost 1 base, and 6 bases lay in between. Germline values: CDR1 MNHNY, CDR2 SVGAGI (reference sequence). Material: peripheral blood mononuclear cells, obtained before stem cell transplant. This sequence joins TRBV6-6 and TRBJ2-6; D gene ambiguous. The sequence came from a man aged 55 to 69 with myelodysplastic syndrome. Some clones in this sample may be carry-over from other donors' samples. CDR3 coding DNA: TGTGCCAGCAGTTACGCAGCTTCTGGGGCCAACGTCCTGACTTTC. It encodes CASSYAASGANVLTF.